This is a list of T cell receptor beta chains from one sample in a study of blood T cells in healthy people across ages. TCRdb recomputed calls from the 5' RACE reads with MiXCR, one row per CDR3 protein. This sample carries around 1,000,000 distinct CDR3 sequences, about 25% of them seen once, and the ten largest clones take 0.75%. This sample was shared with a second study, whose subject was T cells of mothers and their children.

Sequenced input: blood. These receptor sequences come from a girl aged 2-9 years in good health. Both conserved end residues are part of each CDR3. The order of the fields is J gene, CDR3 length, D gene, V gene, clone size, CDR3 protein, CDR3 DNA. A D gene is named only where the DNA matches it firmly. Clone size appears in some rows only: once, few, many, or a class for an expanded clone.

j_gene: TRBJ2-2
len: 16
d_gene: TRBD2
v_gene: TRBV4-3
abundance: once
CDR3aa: CASSGRLAGGPGELFF
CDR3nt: TGCGCCAGCAGCGGACGACTAGCGGGGGGGCCCGGGGAGCTGTTTTTT

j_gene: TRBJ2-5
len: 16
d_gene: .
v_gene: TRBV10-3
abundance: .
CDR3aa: CAISESTNGMRETQYF
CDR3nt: TGTGCCATCAGTGAGTCTACTAACGGGATGCGCGAGACCCAGTACTTC

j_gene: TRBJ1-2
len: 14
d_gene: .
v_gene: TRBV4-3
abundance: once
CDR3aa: CASSQDIGTYGRTF
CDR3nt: TGCGCCAGCAGCCAAGATATCGGTACTTATGGCCGCACCTTC

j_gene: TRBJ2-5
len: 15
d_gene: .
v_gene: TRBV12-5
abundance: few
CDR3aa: CASGLVHWGEETQYF
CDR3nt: TGTGCTAGTGGTTTGGTACATTGGGGTGAAGAGACCCAGTACTTC

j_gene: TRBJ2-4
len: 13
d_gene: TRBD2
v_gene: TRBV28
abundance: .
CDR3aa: CASSSNRLAGDRF
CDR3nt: TGTGCCAGCAGTTCCAACCGACTAGCGGGAGATCGCTTC

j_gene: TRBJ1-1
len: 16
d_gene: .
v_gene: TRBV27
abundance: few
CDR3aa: CASSWGHLGLNTEAFF
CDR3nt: TGTGCCAGCAGTTGGGGACACCTTGGATTGAACACTGAAGCTTTCTTT

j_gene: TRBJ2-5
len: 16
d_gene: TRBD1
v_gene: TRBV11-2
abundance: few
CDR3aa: CASSLAFRDRLETQYF
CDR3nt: TGTGCCAGCAGCTTAGCATTCCGGGACAGGCTAGAGACCCAGTACTTC

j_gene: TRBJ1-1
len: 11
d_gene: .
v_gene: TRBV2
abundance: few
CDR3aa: CASSVDWPAFF
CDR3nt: TGTGCCAGCAGTGTTGATTGGCCGGCTTTCTTT

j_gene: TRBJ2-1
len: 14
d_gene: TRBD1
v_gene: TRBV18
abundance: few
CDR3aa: CASSPATGQDEQFF
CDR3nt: TGTGCCAGCTCACCGGCGACAGGGCAAGATGAGCAGTTCTTC

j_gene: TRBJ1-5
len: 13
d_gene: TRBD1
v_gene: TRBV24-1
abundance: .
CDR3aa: CATDTGVNQPQHF
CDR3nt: TGTGCCACCGATACAGGGGTTAATCAGCCCCAGCATTTT

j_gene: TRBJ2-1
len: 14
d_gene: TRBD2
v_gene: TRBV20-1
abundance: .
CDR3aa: CSADLLAGYNEQFF
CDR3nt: TGCAGTGCTGACCTTCTAGCGGGGTACAATGAGCAGTTCTTC

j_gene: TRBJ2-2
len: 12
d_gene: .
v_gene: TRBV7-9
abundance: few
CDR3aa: CASSGSAGELFF
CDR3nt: TGTGCCAGCAGCGGTAGCGCCGGGGAGCTGTTTTTT

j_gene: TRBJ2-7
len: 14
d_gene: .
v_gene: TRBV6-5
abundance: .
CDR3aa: CASSEPESSYEQYF
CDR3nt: TGTGCCAGCAGCGAGCCTGAGAGCTCCTACGAGCAGTACTTC

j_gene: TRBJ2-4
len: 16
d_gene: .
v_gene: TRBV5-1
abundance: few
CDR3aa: CASSPTLMQAKNIQYF
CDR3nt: TGCGCCAGCAGCCCGACCCTTATGCAAGCCAAAAACATTCAGTACTTC

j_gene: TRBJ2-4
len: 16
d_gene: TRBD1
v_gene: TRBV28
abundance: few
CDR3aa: CASSFPGTAYVNIQYF
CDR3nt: TGTGCCAGCAGTTTCCCCGGGACAGCGTATGTAAACATTCAGTACTTC

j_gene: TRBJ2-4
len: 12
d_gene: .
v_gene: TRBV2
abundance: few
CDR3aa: CATKVGENIQYF
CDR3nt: TGTGCCACCAAAGTCGGGGAAAACATTCAGTACTTC

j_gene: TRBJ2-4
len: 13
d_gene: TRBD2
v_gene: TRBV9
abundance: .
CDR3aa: CASSRAGKNIQYF
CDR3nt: TGTGCCAGCAGCCGAGCGGGGAAGAACATTCAGTACTTC

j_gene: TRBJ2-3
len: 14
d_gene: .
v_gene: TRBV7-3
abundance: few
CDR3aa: CASSLSGTSSAQYF
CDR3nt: TGTGCCAGCAGCTTATCCGGGACATCGAGCGCGCAGTATTTT

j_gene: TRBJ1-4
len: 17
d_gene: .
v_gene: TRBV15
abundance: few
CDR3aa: CATSPRGGAATNEKLFF
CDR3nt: TGTGCCACCAGCCCAAGAGGGGGGGCAGCAACTAATGAAAAACTGTTTTTT

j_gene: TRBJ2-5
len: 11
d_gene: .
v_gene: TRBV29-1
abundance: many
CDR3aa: CSVRVGETQYF
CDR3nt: TGCAGCGTTAGAGTTGGAGAGACCCAGTACTTC

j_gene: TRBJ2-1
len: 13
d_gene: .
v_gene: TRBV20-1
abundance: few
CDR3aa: CSARAYSVNEQFF
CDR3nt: TGCAGTGCTAGAGCCTATTCCGTCAATGAGCAGTTCTTC

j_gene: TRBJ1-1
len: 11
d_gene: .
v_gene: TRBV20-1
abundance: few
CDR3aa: CSARTGTEAFF
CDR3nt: TGCAGTGCACGCACAGGGACTGAAGCTTTCTTT

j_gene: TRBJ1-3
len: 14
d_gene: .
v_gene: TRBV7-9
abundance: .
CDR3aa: CASSLAGRPDTIYF
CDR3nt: TGTGCCAGCAGCTTAGCCGGGCGGCCGGACACCATATATTTT

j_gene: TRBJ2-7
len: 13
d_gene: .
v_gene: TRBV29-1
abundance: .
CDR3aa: CSAHREGDYEQYF
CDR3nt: TGCAGCGCTCACAGGGAGGGGGATTACGAGCAGTACTTC

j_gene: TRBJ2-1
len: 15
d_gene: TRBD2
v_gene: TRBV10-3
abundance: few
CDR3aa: CAIFGGSQPGDEQFF
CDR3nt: TGTGCCATCTTCGGCGGGAGCCAACCTGGAGATGAGCAGTTCTTC

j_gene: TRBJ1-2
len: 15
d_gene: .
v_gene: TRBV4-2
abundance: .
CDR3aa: CASSQAGTTVYGYTF
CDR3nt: TGTGCCAGCAGCCAGGCCGGGACAACCGTTTATGGCTACACCTTC

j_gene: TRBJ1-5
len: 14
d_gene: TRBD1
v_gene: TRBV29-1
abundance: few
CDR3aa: CSVAQGGVDQPQHF
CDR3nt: TGCAGCGTTGCCCAGGGGGGTGTGGATCAGCCCCAGCATTTT

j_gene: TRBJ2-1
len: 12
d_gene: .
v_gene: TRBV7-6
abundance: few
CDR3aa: CASSPHPNEQFF
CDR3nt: TGTGCCAGCAGCCCACACCCCAATGAGCAGTTCTTC

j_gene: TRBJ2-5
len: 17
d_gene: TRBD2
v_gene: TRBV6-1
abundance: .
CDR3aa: CASRTLPGLAGWETQYF
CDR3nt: TGTGCCAGCAGGACCCTCCCGGGACTAGCGGGTTGGGAGACCCAGTACTTC

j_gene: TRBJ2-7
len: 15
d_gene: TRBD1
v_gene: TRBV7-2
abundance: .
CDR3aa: CASSLGSGTGYEQYF
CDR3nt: TGTGCCAGCAGCTTAGGTTCGGGGACAGGCTACGAGCAGTACTTC

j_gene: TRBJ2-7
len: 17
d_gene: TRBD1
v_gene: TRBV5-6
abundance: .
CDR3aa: CASSQQVLGQGTYEQYF
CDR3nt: TGTGCCAGCAGCCAACAGGTTCTGGGACAGGGGACCTACGAGCAGTACTTC

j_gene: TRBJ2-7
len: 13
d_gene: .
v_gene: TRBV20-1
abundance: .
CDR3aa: CSARSYYSYEQYF
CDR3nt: TGCAGCGCTAGGAGCTACTACTCCTACGAGCAGTACTTC

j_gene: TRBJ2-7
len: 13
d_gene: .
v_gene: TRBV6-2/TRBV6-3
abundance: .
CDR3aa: CASSYPTTIEQYF
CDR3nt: TGTGCCAGCAGTTATCCCACGACTATCGAGCAGTACTTC

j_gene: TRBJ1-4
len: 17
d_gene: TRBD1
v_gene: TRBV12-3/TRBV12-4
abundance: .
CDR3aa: CASSTITAGTDNEKLFF
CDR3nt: TGTGCCAGCAGCACTATTACAGCCGGGACAGATAATGAAAAACTGTTTTTT

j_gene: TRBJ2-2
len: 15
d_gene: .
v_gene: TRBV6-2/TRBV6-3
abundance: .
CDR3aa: CASSYSVLNTGELFF
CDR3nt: TGTGCCAGCAGTTACTCAGTCCTGAACACCGGGGAGCTGTTTTTT

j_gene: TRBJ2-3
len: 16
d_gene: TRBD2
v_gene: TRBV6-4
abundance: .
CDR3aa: CASSESSGGSTDTQYF
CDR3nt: TGTGCCAGCAGTGAGTCTAGCGGGGGAAGCACAGATACGCAGTATTTT

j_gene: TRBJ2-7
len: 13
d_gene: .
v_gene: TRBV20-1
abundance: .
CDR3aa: CSAISRGMYEQYF
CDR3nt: TGCAGTGCCATTAGTAGGGGGATGTACGAGCAGTACTTC

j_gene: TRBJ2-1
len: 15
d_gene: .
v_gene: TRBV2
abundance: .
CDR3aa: CASSEPGDTYNEQFF
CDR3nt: TGTGCCAGCAGTGAACCGGGAGATACCTACAATGAGCAGTTCTTC

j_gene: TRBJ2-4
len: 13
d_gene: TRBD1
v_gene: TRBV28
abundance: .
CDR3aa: CASIDRAKNIQYF
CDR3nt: TGTGCCAGCATCGACAGGGCTAAAAACATTCAGTACTTC

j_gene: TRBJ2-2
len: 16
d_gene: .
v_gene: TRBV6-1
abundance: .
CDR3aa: CASSELTGTRTGELFF
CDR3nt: TGTGCCAGCAGCGAGCTCACAGGGACGCGCACCGGGGAGCTGTTTTTT

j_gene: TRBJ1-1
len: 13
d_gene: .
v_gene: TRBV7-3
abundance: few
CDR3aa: CASSPVVHTEAFF
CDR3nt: TGTGCCAGCAGCCCGGTAGTTCACACTGAAGCTTTCTTT

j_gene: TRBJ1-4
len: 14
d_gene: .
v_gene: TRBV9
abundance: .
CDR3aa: CASSVVAENEKLFF
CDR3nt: TGTGCCAGCAGCGTAGTGGCTGAGAATGAAAAACTGTTTTTT

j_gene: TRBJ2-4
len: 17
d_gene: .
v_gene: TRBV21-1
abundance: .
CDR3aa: CASSKEGRGNGKNIQYF
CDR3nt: TGTGCCAGCAGCAAAGAGGGTCGGGGGAACGGCAAAAACATTCAGTACTTC

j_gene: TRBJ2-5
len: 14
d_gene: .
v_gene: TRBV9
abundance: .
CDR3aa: CASSVQGLQETQYF
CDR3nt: TGTGCCAGCAGCGTCCAGGGTCTCCAAGAGACCCAGTACTTC

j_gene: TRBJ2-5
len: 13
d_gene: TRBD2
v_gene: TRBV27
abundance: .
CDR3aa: CASSFIGGETQYF
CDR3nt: TGTGCCAGCAGTTTTATCGGGGGGGAGACCCAGTACTTC

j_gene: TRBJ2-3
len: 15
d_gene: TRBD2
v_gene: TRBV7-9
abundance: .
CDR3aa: CASSYSGSLFDTQYF
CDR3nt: TGTGCCAGCAGCTATAGCGGGAGTTTGTTTGATACGCAGTATTTT

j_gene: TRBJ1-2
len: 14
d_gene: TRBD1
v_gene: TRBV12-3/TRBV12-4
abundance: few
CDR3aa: CASSPGTGYYGYTF
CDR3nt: TGTGCCAGCAGTCCGGGGACAGGGTACTATGGCTACACCTTC

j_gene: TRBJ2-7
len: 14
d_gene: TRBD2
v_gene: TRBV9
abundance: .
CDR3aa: CASSLDAGEREQYF
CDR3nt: TGTGCCAGCAGCCTCGACGCGGGGGAGCGGGAGCAGTACTTC

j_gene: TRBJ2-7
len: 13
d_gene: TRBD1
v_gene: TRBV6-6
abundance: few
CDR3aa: CASSYADRGGQYF
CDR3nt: TGTGCCAGCAGTTACGCCGACAGGGGGGGACAGTACTTC

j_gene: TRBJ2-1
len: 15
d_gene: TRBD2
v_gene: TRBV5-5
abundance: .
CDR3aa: CASSLGAGVGNEQFF
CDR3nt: TGTGCCAGCAGCTTGGGAGCGGGAGTAGGCAATGAGCAGTTCTTC

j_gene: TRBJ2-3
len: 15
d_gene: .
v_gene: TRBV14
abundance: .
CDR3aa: CACSQWGTSTDTQYF
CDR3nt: TGTGCCTGCAGCCAATGGGGGACTAGCACAGATACGCAGTATTTT